The 28 T cell receptor beta chains below all came from one sample that was sequenced in a study of cytomegalovirus exposure and HLA in healthy donors. With 60 Vbeta and 13 Jbeta primers, the PCR was carried out. Using immunoSEQ multiplex PCR, the repertoire was profiled, and TCRdb retains in-frame clones only, with some absent. Here the sample spans about 240,000 clones, around 84% being singletons. Material for sequencing was PBMCs. These TCRs come from a girl between 2 and 10 years old in good health and CMV-seronegative.

This clone has more than one count but fewer than ten. The genes are TRBV6-5 and TRBJ1-5; D is possibly TRBD1 (6 bases). Trimming shortened V by 6 bases and J by 5 bases, and 14 bases separated the two germline ends. Germline V lookup: CDR1 MNHEY, CDR2 SVGAGI. The CDR3 has 14 amino acids. In nucleotides, the CDR3 is TGTGCCAGCAGCCCTGACAGGCACTATCAGCCCCAGCATTTT. Translated: CASSPDRHYQPQHF.

V usage is TRBV11-2 and J usage is TRBJ2-6; tentatively, D is TRBD2 (5 bases). Germline V CDR1 and CDR2: SGHAT, FQNNGV. V dropped 5 bases and J dropped 0 bases, with 14 bases sitting between them. The CDR3 has 17 residues. In nucleotides, the CDR3 is TGTGCCAGCAGCCCCTGGGTTGGGAGCTCTGGGGCCAACGTCCTGACTTTC. Translating gives CASSPWVGSSGANVLTF.

A note on this clone: A read error may account for a junction end that differs from germline. V usage is TRBV5-4 and J usage is TRBJ2-1; D gene unclear. The CDR3 consists of 13 residues. The germline V gene encodes CDR1 SGHNT and CDR2 YYREEE (reference sequence). The CDR3 DNA is TGTGCCAGCAGTTTGGAATATCGGAATGAGCAGTTCTTC. Translated, it gives CASSLEYRNEQFF.

V and J are TRBV7-6 and TRBJ2-5, with TRBD1 matching 11 bases. The DNA end lines up better with TRBJ2-7; the J call may be wrong. This CDR3 is built from 14 residues. Per germline, CDR1 SGHVS and CDR2 FNYEAQ. The CDR3 nucleotides read TGTGCCAGCAGCTTAGTGGGACAGGGGGGCGAGCAGTACTTC. Translated: CASSLVGQGGEQYF.

CDR3 sequence: CASSPDPTGGEQYF. CDR3 bases: TGTGCCAGCAGCCCAGACCCGACAGGGGGCGAGCAGTACTTC. The V and J genes are TRBV4-2 and TRBJ2-7, with 9 bases matching TRBD1. J was trimmed by 6 bases and V by 4 bases; bases with no gene match: 7. Germline V gene sequence: CDR1 LGHNA, CDR2 YNFKEQ. CDR3 length: 14 amino acids.

The J gene is TRBJ2-3, the V gene TRBV27, with 10 positions matching TRBD1. The CDR3 spans 16 residues. Germline-derived CDR1 and CDR2 are MNHEY and SMNVEV (reference sequence). J gave up 5 bases and V 4 bases, and 9 bases lay outside the gene matches. The CDR3 loop is CASSSRRDRGGDTQYF. The CDR3, as DNA: TGTGCCAGCAGTTCTCGTCGGGACAGGGGTGGAGATACGCAGTATTTT.

This clone was detected a few times. The V and J genes are TRBV6-6 and TRBJ1-1, with 9 bases matching TRBD1. The V segment lost 0 bases and the J segment 6 bases; nucleotides outside the gene matches: 2. The CDR3 covers 14 residues. From germline, CDR1 is MNHNY and CDR2 SVGAGI (reference sequence). The DNA of the CDR3 is TGTGCCAGCAGTTACTCGGACAGGGGAGCTGAAGCTTTCTTT. Its protein is CASSYSDRGAEAFF.

This chain connects TRBV6-1 to TRBJ2-7; 8 nucleotides align to TRBD2. The V segment lost 5 bases and the J segment 7 bases; nucleotides outside the gene matches: 7. Germline assignment: CDR1 MNHNS and CDR2 SASEGT. CDR3 length: 13 residues. The CDR3 is CASSRTSSGEQYF. CDR3 coding DNA: TGTGCCAGCAGTCGGACTAGCAGCGGGGAGCAGTACTTC.

The chain joins TRBV6-5 to TRBJ1-5; tentative D call: TRBD1 (6 bases). The CDR3 loop spans 14 amino acids. Trimming cost V 6 bases and J 7 bases, with 16 bases left between them. The germline V gene encodes CDR1 MNHEY and CDR2 SVGAGI. The CDR3 reads CASSPTGLNQPQHF. CDR3 coding DNA: TGTGCCAGCAGCCCTACAGGGTTGAACCAGCCCCAGCATTTT.

J is TRBJ1-5 and V is TRBV6-1; maybe TRBD1 (6 bases). Germline lookup yields CDR1 MNHNS and CDR2 SASEGT. Trimming took off 10 bases at V and 3 bases at J, with 19 bases between the two ends. CDR3 length equals 15 residues. The CDR3 is CATFPGEGYNQPQHF. The CDR3 nucleotides are TGTGCCACCTTCCCAGGGGAGGGGTACAATCAGCCCCAGCATTTT.

Concerning this clone itself: An end of the junction does not agree with germline; a read error may underlie this. This chain joins TRBV28 and TRBJ1-2, with D possibly TRBD1 on 5 matching bases. The CDR3 length is 13 residues. The V gene's germline CDR1 is MDHEN and CDR2 SYDVKM. CDR3 region: CASSLQGPYDYTF. In nucleotides, the CDR3 is TGTGCCAGCAGTCTTCAGGGTCCCTATGACTACACCTTC.

This chain links TRBV7-9 with TRBJ1-1, with 10 bases matching TRBD1. CDR3 length: 17 residues. The germline V gene encodes CDR1 SEHNR and CDR2 FQNEAQ (reference sequence). Trimming removed 0 bases from V and 4 bases from J; junction bases left unmatched: 8. CDR3 nucleotides: TGTGCCAGCAGCTTAGCAGGGACAGGGGATCGTAGCACTGAAGCTTTCTTT. It encodes CASSLAGTGDRSTEAFF.

This clone was seen once. The chain employs TRBV4-1 and TRBJ1-1; D is uncertain. Per the germline V gene, CDR1 is MGHRA and CDR2 is YSYEKL. This CDR3 contains 17 residues. V was shortened by 0 bases and J by 4 bases, with 18 bases between the two germline ends. The CDR3 loop reads CASSQDPRRGGVTEAFF. The CDR3 nucleotides read TGCGCCAGCAGCCAAGATCCGCGGCGGGGAGGTGTCACTGAAGCTTTCTTT.

The rearrangement links TRBV10-2 to TRBJ1-5, with D possibly TRBD1 on 5 matching bases. The germline V gene has CDR1 WSHSY and CDR2 SAAADI. Between the trimmed V and J ends, which lost 8 bases and 8 bases, there was a span of 19 bases. The CDR3 consists of 14 residues. In nucleotides, the CDR3 is TGCGCCAGCTCTTATGTCGAGGACATCAAGCCCCAGCATTTT. Its translation: CASSYVEDIKPQHF.

CDR3 amino acids: CATSRREEGYEQYF. The CDR3 nucleotides read TGTGCCACCAGCAGGCGCGAGGAGGGCTACGAGCAGTACTTC. The chain is built from TRBV15 and TRBJ2-5, with D possibly matching TRBD2 (6 bases). The DNA end is more similar to TRBJ2-7, so the J call may be wrong. The germline V gene encodes CDR1 LNHNV and CDR2 YYDKDF (reference sequence). CDR3 length: 14 amino acids.

The chain links TRBV7-9 to TRBJ2-1, with 9 bases that match TRBD1. Per the germline V gene, CDR1 is SEHNR and CDR2 is FQNEAQ (reference sequence). The CDR3 length is 18 residues. With 5 bases clipped from V and 4 bases from J, the junction kept 15 bases outside the gene matches. DNA for the CDR3: TGTGCCAGCAGCCTAGTCAAAGTCCGGGACAGGGTATACAATGAGCAGTTCTTC. It codes for CASSLVKVRDRVYNEQFF.

The gene calls are TRBV11-2 and TRBJ2-3, with D uncertain. This CDR3 is built from 14 residues. The V end lost 1 base, the J end lost 6 bases, and 11 bases lay between the germline ends. CDR1 is SGHAT and CDR2 is FQNNGV in the germline V gene. CDR3 protein: CASSLVARGDTQYF. The CDR3 nucleotides read TGTGCCAGCAGCTTAGTAGCCCGTGGGGATACGCAGTATTTT.

The chain has TRBV6-5 and TRBJ2-1; the D gene is possibly TRBD2 (5 bases). Germline V lookup: CDR1 MNHEY, CDR2 SVGAGI. Trimming removed 3 bases at V and 16 bases at J, with 16 bases between. This CDR3 is 12 amino acids long. The CDR3 is CASSYPGSKFFF. DNA of the CDR3: TGTGCCAGCAGTTATCCGGGGTCTAAGTTCTTCTTC.

J is TRBJ1-4 and V is TRBV6-1, with 9 bases aligning to TRBD1. The germline V gene encodes CDR1 MNHNS and CDR2 SASEGT. V was pared by 6 bases and J by 5 bases, with 4 bases of the junction left unmatched. This CDR3 contains 14 residues. CDR3 amino acids: CASRPGQGNEKLFF. The DNA for the CDR3 is TGTGCCAGCAGACCGGGACAGGGAAATGAAAAACTGTTTTTT.

V is TRBV7-2 and J is TRBJ2-5; the D gene is possibly TRBD2 (5 bases). Looked up from germline, CDR1 is SGHTA and CDR2 is FQGNSA. This CDR3 is built from 13 residues. The ends were cut back, 11 bases at V and 2 bases at J, with 15 bases in the middle. The CDR3 here is CAAAARLQETQYF. The DNA for the CDR3 is TGTGCCGCCGCAGCCCGACTACAAGAGACCCAGTACTTC.

The V call is TRBV29-1, the J call TRBJ2-3, with TRBD2 matching 9 bases. J lost 3 bases, V lost 8 bases, and 6 bases had no gene match. The CDR3 consists of 13 residues. Germline V gives CDR1 SQVTM, CDR2 ANQGSEA. CDR3 DNA sequence: TGCAGCTCATCTAGCGGGATTACAGATACGCAGTATTTT. Encoded protein: CSSSSGITDTQYF.

The chain carries TRBV5-1 and TRBJ1-1, with TRBD1 matching over 9 bases. Germline V gene data show CDR1 as SGHRS and CDR2 as YFSETQ. The CDR3 has 16 residues. Losses at the gene ends were 4 bases for V and 1 base for J; bases not matched to a gene: 8. The CDR3 region has the DNA TGCGCCAGCAGCGGGGGGACAGGGAATGGGAACACTGAAGCTTTCTTT. Amino acid sequence: CASSGGTGNGNTEAFF. The full variable domain, completed using reference TRBV5-1 and TRBJ1-1, is KAGVTQTPRYLIKTRGQQVTLSCSPISGHRSVSWYQQTPGQGLQFLFEYFSETQRNKGNFPGRFSGRQFSNSRSEMNVSTLELGDSALYLCASSGGTGNGNTEAFFGQGTRLTVV.

The chain joins TRBV19 to TRBJ2-7, with D perhaps TRBD1 (5 bases). This CDR3 comprises 11 residues. Germline V gene lookup returns CDR1 LNHDA and CDR2 SQIVND (reference sequence). The V gene lost 7 bases and the J gene lost 5 bases, with 9 bases spanning the gap. The DNA of the CDR3 is TGTGCCAGTACCTCAGGGAACGAGCAGTACTTC. This translates into CASTSGNEQYF.

Regarding this clone: The junction departs from germline at one end; a sequencing error may be responsible. V gene TRBV7-9 combines with J gene TRBJ2-7, with 10 bases that match TRBD1. Germline V gene data show CDR1 as SEHNR and CDR2 as FQNEAQ (reference sequence). The CDR3 has 15 residues. In DNA form, the CDR3 reads TGTTCCAGCAGCTTAGGGGGACAGGGGAGGAACGAGCAGTACTTC. Encoded protein: CSSSLGGQGRNEQYF.

The chain uses TRBV5-1 and TRBJ1-6, with D possibly TRBD1 on 5 matching bases. Trimming left V 2 bases short and J 9 bases short, with 12 bases between. Germline CDR1 SGHRS, CDR2 YFSETQ. CDR3 size: 14 residues. The CDR3 coding sequence is TGCGCCAGCAGCTTAGGCAGGGCAGGTTCACCCCTCCACTTT. It specifies CASSLGRAGSPLHF.

This chain connects TRBV4-1 to TRBJ1-1, with 7 bases that match TRBD1. Germline trimming cut 4 bases from V and 1 base from J; bases unmatched to any gene: 3. The CDR3 extends over 14 amino acids. Germline V gene data show CDR1 as MGHRA and CDR2 as YSYEKL. The CDR3 is CASSLYRGNTEAFF. The CDR3 DNA follows: TGCGCCAGCAGCCTTTACAGGGGGAACACTGAAGCTTTCTTT.

The chain joins TRBV11-3 to TRBJ2-5, with D unresolved. The CDR3 is made up of 13 amino acids. V gave up 1 base and J gave up 2 bases, with 5 bases separating them. Germline V gene data show CDR1 as SGHNT and CDR2 as YENEEA. The CDR3 sequence is CASSLARQETQYF. The CDR3 DNA is TGTGCCAGCAGCTTAGCCAGACAAGAGACCCAGTACTTC.

The chain joins TRBV4-2 to TRBJ2-7; D is unresolved. CDR3 size: 15 residues. Germline CDR1 is LGHNA and CDR2 is YNFKEQ. Deletions cut 0 bases from V and 2 bases from J, with 11 bases between. The CDR3 is CASSQETHSTYEQYF. The CDR3 DNA reads TGTGCCAGCAGCCAAGAGACTCACTCTACCTACGAGCAGTACTTC.